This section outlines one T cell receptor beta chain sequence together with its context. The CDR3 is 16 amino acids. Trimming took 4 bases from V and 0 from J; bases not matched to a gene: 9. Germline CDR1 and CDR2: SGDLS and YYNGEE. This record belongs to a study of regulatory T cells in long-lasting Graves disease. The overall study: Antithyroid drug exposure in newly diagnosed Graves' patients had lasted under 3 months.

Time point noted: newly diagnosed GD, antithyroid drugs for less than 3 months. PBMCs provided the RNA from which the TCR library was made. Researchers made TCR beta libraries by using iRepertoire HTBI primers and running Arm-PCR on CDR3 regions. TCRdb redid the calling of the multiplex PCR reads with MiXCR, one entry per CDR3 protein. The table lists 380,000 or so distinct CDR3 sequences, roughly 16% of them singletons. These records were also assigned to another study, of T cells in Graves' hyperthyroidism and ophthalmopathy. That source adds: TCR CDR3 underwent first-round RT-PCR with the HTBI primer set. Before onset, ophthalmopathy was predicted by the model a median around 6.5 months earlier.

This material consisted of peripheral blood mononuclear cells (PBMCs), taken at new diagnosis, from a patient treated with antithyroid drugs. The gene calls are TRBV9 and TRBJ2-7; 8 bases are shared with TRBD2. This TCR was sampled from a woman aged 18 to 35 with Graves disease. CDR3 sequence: CASSRQAGEPSYEQYF. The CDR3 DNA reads TGTGCCAGCAGCAGACAAGCGGGAGAGCCCTCCTACGAGCAGTACTTC.